This TCR beta chain was identified in a study of CD8 T cells in Susac syndrome (dated by TCRdb to about 2019). Some background on the complete study: Of the Susac syndrome patients who were sequenced, eight or nine were in clinical remission while more than five had clinically active disease. Susac syndrome patients were therapy-naive, on corticosteroids (some also receiving IVIg), or on IVIg alone at blood withdrawal. Repertoire sequencing was used to test whether CD8+ T cell activation and differentiation in Susac syndrome was antigen driven. The study compared CD8+ T cell repertoire clonality among roughly 12 healthy donors, approximately 14 Susac syndrome patients and fewer than 19 multiple sclerosis patients. On the study overall, not on this receptor specifically: The number of individuals in the TCR sequencing and HLA analysis was acknowledged as relatively small. Susac syndrome CD8+ repertoires showed clonal expansion, highest in CD8+ TEMRA cells and greater in clinically active than remitting patients. Looking at Susac-specific public clones, the researchers identified approximately 15 in the total CD8+ repertoire and 4 or 5 in the CD8+ TEMRA repertoire.

From a lookup of the germline V gene (reference sequence), CDR1 and CDR2 are LNHDA and SQIVND. The CDR3 numbers 13 residues from cysteine through phenylalanine. The CDR3 DNA has 39 bases and is translated from base 1. Trimming costs V 0 bases and J 0 bases, and their ends lie 2 bases apart. High-throughput TCR beta sequencing profiled peripheral blood CD8+ and CD4+ T cells from healthy donors, Susac syndrome patients and multiple sclerosis patients. Recently defined diagnostic criteria for definite or probable disease were met by the Susac syndrome patients. Bulk CD8+ and CD4+ T cells were purified magnetically by negative isolation, whereas CD8+ TEMRA cells were enriched by FACS. Blood was collected in EDTA tubes and processed within 24 hours, with PBMCs isolated through density gradient centrifugation. PBMCs intended for TCR sequencing were frozen in liquid nitrogen and were later thawed in a 37 degrees C water bath. The sorted or isolated CD4+, CD8+ and CD8+ TEMRA cells had a purity of 90% or higher.

RNA was extracted using the RNeasy kit, and roughly 0.5 to 1 microgram was reverse transcribed with random hexamers. TCR beta CDR3 regions were amplified with the immunoSEQ multiplex PCR assay covering 54 Vbeta and 13 Jbeta segments. Bias from PCR amplification was corrected by using a synthetic template baseline for primer optimization and for computational correction. In the paper's pipeline: Reads were annotated to V, D and J genes according to IMGT and were analyzed with immunoSEQ Analyzer, with only productive sequences retained. Clonality was calculated as one minus the Shannon entropy normalized by log2 of the number of productive unique sequences. For each patient and control, public and private clones were evaluated within the 100 most prevalent clones. A clone was defined as Susac-specific if it was absent from the healthy and MS cohorts, from 1052 published viral clones and from other ImmuneACCESS disease sequences. TCRdb's own reprocessing of the public reads used fastp at Q25 and MiXCR and kept productive beta chains. Each entry is one CDR3 protein sequence, shown with its most common DNA and genes. None of the V and J calls come from the authors' own analysis; TCRdb made them. Recorded for this sample are approximately 83,000 distinct CDR3 sequences; roughly 94% of them occurred a single time. The top ten constitute roughly 1% of the sample.

Points on this clonotype: No cognate antigen has been identified for it. Base qualities are missing; no much larger clone stands one base away.

The TCR originated in a human donor with Susac syndrome. This sequence uses TRBV19 and TRBJ1-1; the D gene remains uncertain. Sequenced input: CD8+ T cells from PBMCs. The encoded CDR3 is CASSIEVNTEAFF. In nucleotide form, the sequence is TGTGCCAGTAGTATAGAAGTGAACACTGAAGCTTTCTTT. The full variable domain, completed from the reference TRBV19 and TRBJ1-1 proteins outside the CDR3, reads DGGITQSPKYLFRKEGQNVTLSCEQNLNHDAMYWYRQDPGQGLRLIYYSQIVNDFQKGDIAEGYSVSREKKESFPLTVTSAQKNPTAFYLCASSIEVNTEAFFGQGTRLTVV.